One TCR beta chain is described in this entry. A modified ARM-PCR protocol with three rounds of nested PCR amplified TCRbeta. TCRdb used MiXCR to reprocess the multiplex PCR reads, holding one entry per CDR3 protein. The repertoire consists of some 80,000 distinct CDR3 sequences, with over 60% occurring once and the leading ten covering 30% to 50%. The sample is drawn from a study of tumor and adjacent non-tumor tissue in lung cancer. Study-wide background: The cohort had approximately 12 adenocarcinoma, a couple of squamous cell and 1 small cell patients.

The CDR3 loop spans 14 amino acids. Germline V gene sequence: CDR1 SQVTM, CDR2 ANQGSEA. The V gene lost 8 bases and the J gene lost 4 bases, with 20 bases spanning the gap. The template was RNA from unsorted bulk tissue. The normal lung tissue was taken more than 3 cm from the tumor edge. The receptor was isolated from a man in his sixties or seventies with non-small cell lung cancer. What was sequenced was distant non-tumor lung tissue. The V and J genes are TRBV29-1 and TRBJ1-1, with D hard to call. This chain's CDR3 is CSLLSSRPTTEAFF. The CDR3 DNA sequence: TGCAGCCTTCTATCCTCGAGGCCGACCACTGAAGCTTTCTTT.